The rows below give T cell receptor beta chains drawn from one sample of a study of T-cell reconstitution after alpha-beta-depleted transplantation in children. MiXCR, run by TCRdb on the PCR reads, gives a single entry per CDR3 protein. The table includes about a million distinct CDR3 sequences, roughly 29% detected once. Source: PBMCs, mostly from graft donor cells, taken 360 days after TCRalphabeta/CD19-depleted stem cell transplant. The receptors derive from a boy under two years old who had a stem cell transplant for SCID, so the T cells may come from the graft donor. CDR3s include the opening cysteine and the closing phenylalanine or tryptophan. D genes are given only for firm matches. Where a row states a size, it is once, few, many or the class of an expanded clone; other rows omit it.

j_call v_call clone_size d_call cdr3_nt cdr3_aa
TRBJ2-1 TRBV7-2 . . TGTGCCAGCAGCTTCCAACCGTCTCAGGGAGATGAGCAGTTCTTC CASSFQPSQGDEQFF
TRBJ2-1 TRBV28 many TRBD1 TGTGCCAGCAGGACAGGGGCCCTCTCCTACAATGAGCAGTTCTTC CASRTGALSYNEQFF
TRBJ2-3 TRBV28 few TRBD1 TGTGCCAGCAGTTTAGAGGTGCAGGGGGGCACAGATACGCAGTATTTT CASSLEVQGGTDTQYF
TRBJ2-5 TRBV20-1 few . TGCAGTGCTACCCCTTTTTCCAGGACTAAAGAGACCCAGTACTTC CSATPFSRTKETQYF
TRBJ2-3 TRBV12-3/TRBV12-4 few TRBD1 TGTGCCAGCAATAACAACAGGGGTAGCACAGATACGCAGTATTTT CASNNNRGSTDTQYF
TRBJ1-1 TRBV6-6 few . TGTGCCAGCAGTTATTATCTTAATGAAGCTTTCTTT CASSYYLNEAFF
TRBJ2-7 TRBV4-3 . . TGCGCCAGCAGCCAAGAAGGGAGCTTTCCCTACGAGCAGTACTTC CASSQEGSFPYEQYF
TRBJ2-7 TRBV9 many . TGTGCCAGCAGCGTAGTTGGGAGCTCCTACGAGCAGTACTTC CASSVVGSSYEQYF
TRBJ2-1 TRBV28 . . TGTGCCAGCACCACTGGGGGCGTCTACAATGAGCAGTTCTTC CASTTGGVYNEQFF
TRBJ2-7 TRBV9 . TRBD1 TGTGCCAGCAGCGTACAGGGGGCATCCTACGAGCAGTACTTC CASSVQGASYEQYF
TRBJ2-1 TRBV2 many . TGTGCCAGCAGCCCGGACTACAATGAGCAGTTCTTC CASSPDYNEQFF
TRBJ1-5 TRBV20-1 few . TGCAGTGCTCCGGAGGGTCTTCAGCCCCAGCATTTT CSAPEGLQPQHF
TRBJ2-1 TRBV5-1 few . TGCGCCAGCAGCTTGGAGGGAGGGGGAGAGAATGAGCAGTTCTTC CASSLEGGGENEQFF
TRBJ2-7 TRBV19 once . TGTGCCAGTAGTCCCTCCTCGGCCCACGAGCAGTACTTC CASSPSSAHEQYF
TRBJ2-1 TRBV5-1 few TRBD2 TGCGCCAGCAATGGGAGGGGAGTTGATGAGCAGTTCTTC CASNGRGVDEQFF
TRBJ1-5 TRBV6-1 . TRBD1 TGTGCCAGCACTCGGGGAGGGGGCGGTGAGCCCCAGCATTTT CASTRGGGGEPQHF
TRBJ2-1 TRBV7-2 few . TGTGCCAGCAGCTCCGGGACGGTTATCAATGAGCAGTTCTTC CASSSGTVINEQFF